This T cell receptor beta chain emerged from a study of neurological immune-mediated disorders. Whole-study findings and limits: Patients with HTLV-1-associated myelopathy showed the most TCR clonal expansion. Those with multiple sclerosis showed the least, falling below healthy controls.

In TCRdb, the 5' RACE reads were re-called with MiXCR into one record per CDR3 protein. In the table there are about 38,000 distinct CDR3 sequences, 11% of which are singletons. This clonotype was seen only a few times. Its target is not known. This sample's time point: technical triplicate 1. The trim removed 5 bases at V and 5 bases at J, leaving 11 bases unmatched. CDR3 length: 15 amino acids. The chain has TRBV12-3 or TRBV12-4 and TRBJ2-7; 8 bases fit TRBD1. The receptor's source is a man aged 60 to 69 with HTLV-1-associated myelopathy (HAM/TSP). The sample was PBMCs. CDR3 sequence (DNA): TGTGCCAGCAGTCCTCAACCGGGGACAGGCAACGAGCAGTACTTC. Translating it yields CASSPQPGTGNEQYF.